This T cell receptor (beta chain) was recorded in a study of T-cell reconstitution after alpha-beta-depleted transplantation in children. Study observations and caveats: Surviving recipient T cells and thymic progenitors underlay high day-60 TCRbeta diversity in some patients. Reportedly, roughly two months post-transplant, alpha-beta T cells arose from several hundred expanded graft clones.

The CDR3 consists of 15 residues. Germline V gives CDR1 SGHAT, CDR2 FQNNGV. Between the trimmed V and J ends, which lost 0 bases and 3 bases, there was a span of 10 bases. This clonotype was counted a few times. Its antigen is unknown. As it was prepared, the TCRbeta library received unique molecular identifiers. TCRdb re-derived calls from the PCR reads in MiXCR, one entry per CDR3 protein. The data show about 74,000 distinct CDR3 sequences, roughly 15% seen once. The chain has TRBV11-2 and TRBJ2-3; D possibly matches TRBD1 or TRBD2 (5 bases each). Source: PBMCs, mostly from graft donor cells, taken 180 days after TCRalphabeta/CD19-depleted stem cell transplant. This receptor was identified in a male patient between 2 and 10 years old who had a stem cell transplant for acute lymphoblastic leukemia, so the T cells may come from the graft donor. The CDR3: CASSLDTWGTDTQYF. The CDR3 coding sequence is TGTGCCAGCAGCTTAGATACCTGGGGGACAGATACGCAGTATTTT.